A single sample gave rise to the 31 T cell receptor beta chains below, sequenced in a study of Ad26.COV2.S vaccination and SARS-CoV-2 variants (dated by TCRdb to the early 2020s). The treatment or condition label, as the study defines it: some 20 received Ad26.COV2.S at low or high dose, single or two shots; about 5 received placebo; per-sample allocation not given. Repertoires of vaccine and placebo recipients were sequenced from samples collected on day 63 after the first injection. Libraries were prepared through the immunoSEQ multiplex PCR assay. The immuneACCESS repertoire file appears here via TCRdb, limited to in-frame rearrangements. These files lack a portion of the clones; in checked studies, under half of the deficit traces to unresolved V genes, and the cause of the others is not known. The sample contains a few hundred thousand clones, 83% of them found a single time. The top ten hold around 7.4% of the sample.

Specimen: peripheral blood, collected in a trial of Ad26.COV2.S vaccine versus placebo. These receptors came from a person aged 18 to 59 who received the Ad26.COV2.S COVID-19 vaccine or a placebo.

This rearrangement joins TRBV24-1 to TRBJ1-2, with no clear D. V was pared by 2 bases and J by 1 base, with 7 bases between. CDR3 length: 14 amino acids. Germline V lookup: CDR1 KGHDR, CDR2 SFDVKD. CDR3 loop: CATSDYKFNYGYTF. The CDR3 DNA is TGTGCCACCAGTGATTATAAATTTAACTATGGCTACACCTTC.

The rearrangement links TRBV9 to TRBJ2-2; D is unclear. This CDR3 has 18 amino acids. Trimming took off 3 bases at V and 7 bases at J, with 25 bases between the two ends. Germline V gene data show CDR1 as SGDLS and CDR2 as YYNGEE. In DNA, the CDR3 is TGTGCCAGCAGCGCCCATTTCAAGGAGTGGGTTTCAGGCGGGGAGCTGTTTTTT. Translating it yields CASSAHFKEWVSGGELFF.

The chain is built from TRBV7-3 and TRBJ2-3; D perhaps matches TRBD1 (6 bases). Germline V lookup: CDR1 SGHTA, CDR2 FQGTGA. This CDR3 is built from 13 residues. The V and J ends lost 10 bases and 1 base respectively, with 12 bases between them. The CDR3 sequence: CANRDTRTDTQYF. The CDR3 nucleotides read TGTGCCAACCGGGACACCCGCACAGATACGCAGTATTTT.

The V call is TRBV2, the J call TRBJ2-1; the D is unclear. This CDR3 has 13 amino acids. Germline-derived CDR1 and CDR2 are SNHLY and FYNNEI. The ends were cut back, 5 bases at V and 6 bases at J, with 11 bases in the middle. CDR3 nucleotides: TGTGCCAGCAGTTCTGGGCTAATCAATGAGCAGTTCTTC. It translates to CASSSGLINEQFF.

CDR3 residues: CASRGQGHEQYF. The CDR3, as DNA: TGTGCCAGCAGGGGTCAGGGCCACGAGCAGTACTTC. The chain joins TRBV11-3 to TRBJ2-7; D possibly corresponds to TRBD1 (5 bases). With 6 bases removed from V and 5 bases from J, the gap between germline ends came to 11 bases. Germline lookup yields CDR1 SGHNT and CDR2 YENEEA. CDR3 length: 12 residues.

The rearrangement joins TRBV18 to TRBJ1-2; D call uncertain. The CDR3 contains 14 residues. Germline lookup yields CDR1 KGHSH and CDR2 LQKENI. Trimming pared 2 bases from V and 7 bases from J, leaving 14 bases between. CDR3 amino acids: CASSPGTFRVGYTF. DNA of the CDR3: TGTGCCAGCTCACCAGGAACCTTTAGGGTTGGCTACACCTTC.

This chain links TRBV18 with TRBJ2-1, with 9 bases matching TRBD1. The CDR3 has 16 residues. The V segment lost 5 bases and the J segment 1 base; nucleotides outside the gene matches: 6. CDR1 KGHSH and CDR2 LQKENI come from the germline V gene. The CDR3 region is CASSSRQGGSYNEQFF. CDR3 sequence (DNA): TGTGCCAGCTCATCACGACAGGGGGGTTCCTACAATGAGCAGTTCTTC.

This sequence joins TRBV19 and TRBJ1-1, with 8 positions matching TRBD1. Germline V gene data show CDR1 as LNHDA and CDR2 as SQIVND (reference sequence). This CDR3 has 12 amino acids. Trimming took 10 bases from V and 5 from J; bases not matched to a gene: 6. The CDR3 nucleotides read TGTGCCATTCCAGGGGGCTTAACTGAAGCTTTCTTT. Its translation is CAIPGGLTEAFF.

This clone has a handful of counts. The gene calls are TRBV29-1 and TRBJ1-2; weak D call: TRBD1 (6 bases). The V end lost 6 bases, the J end lost 2 bases, and 10 bases lay between the germline ends. This CDR3 comprises 12 residues. The germline gives CDR1 SQVTM, CDR2 ANQGSEA. The CDR3: CSVDGQNYGYTF. The CDR3 DNA sequence: TGCAGCGTGGACGGACAGAACTATGGCTACACCTTC.

This chain uses TRBV5-4 with TRBJ2-5; D possibly corresponds to TRBD2 (6 bases). The CDR3 sequence is 14 residues long. The V and J ends lost 3 bases and 5 bases respectively, with 14 bases between them. Germline-derived CDR1 and CDR2 are SGHNT and YYREEE (reference sequence). The CDR3 DNA is TGTGCCAGCAGCTCCCTCGGGGGTGGGGAGACCCAGTACTTC. This encodes CASSSLGGGETQYF. The variable domain in full, with the rest retrieved from reference TRBV5-4 and TRBJ2-5, is ETGVTQSPTHLIKTRGQQVTLRCSSQSGHNTVSWYQQALGQGPQFIFQYYREEENGRGNFPPRFSGLQFPNYSSELNVNALELDDSALYLCASSSLGGGETQYFGPGTRLLVL.

The V call is TRBV15, the J call TRBJ1-5; no clear D gene. The CDR3 is 15 residues long. Per the germline V gene, CDR1 is LNHNV and CDR2 is YYDKDF (reference sequence). V was trimmed by 3 bases and J by 4 bases, leaving 13 bases between them. The CDR3 protein is CATSSPGGRNQPQHF. The CDR3 DNA reads TGTGCCACCAGCAGCCCGGGAGGGAGGAATCAGCCCCAGCATTTT.

The V gene is TRBV28, the J gene TRBJ2-1; a weak D match, TRBD2 (5 bases). CDR1 is MDHEN, CDR2 SYDVKM, per germline. There are 12 residues in the CDR3. The V gene lost 5 bases and the J gene lost 14 bases, with 16 bases spanning the gap. CDR3: CASSLPRRVEFF. DNA for the CDR3: TGTGCCAGCAGTCTTCCGCGGCGGGTTGAGTTCTTC.

This sequence joins TRBV4-1 and TRBJ1-4; 10 bases are shared with TRBD1. V shed 2 bases, J shed 9 bases, and the junction held 9 bases outside the gene matches. The CDR3 consists of 16 residues. Germline CDR1 MGHRA, CDR2 YSYEKL. The CDR3 nucleotides read TGCGCCAGCAGCCAATTGCCGGGACAGGGGACGAAAAAACTGTTTTTT. Its protein is CASSQLPGQGTKKLFF.

The chain uses TRBV5-5 and TRBJ2-7, with 13 bases identical to TRBD2. Trimming cost V 3 bases and J 4 bases; bases outside gene matches: 4. This CDR3 comprises 15 residues. CDR1 and CDR2 from the germline V gene are SGHKS and YYEKEE (reference sequence). The CDR3 loop reads CASSSGLAGQYEQYF. For the CDR3, the DNA is TGTGCCAGCAGCTCGGGACTAGCGGGACAATACGAGCAGTACTTC.

The J gene is TRBJ1-1, the V gene TRBV10-2; D uncertain. V was shortened by 6 bases and J by 1 base, with 12 bases between the two germline ends. The CDR3 sequence is 14 residues long. CDR1 is WSHSY, CDR2 SAAADI, per germline. In DNA, the CDR3 is TGCGCCAGCAGCCCAAGCTGGGGGAACACTGAAGCTTTCTTT. Translation gives CASSPSWGNTEAFF.

This chain uses TRBV9 with TRBJ1-2; possible D gene TRBD1, 5 bases. Trimming left V 3 bases short and J 3 bases short, with 12 bases between. The CDR3 covers 14 residues. Germline lookup yields CDR1 SGDLS and CDR2 YYNGEE. The CDR3 nucleotides read TGTGCCAGCAGCGGATCCGGGACGGACTATGGCTACACCTTC. Encoded protein: CASSGSGTDYGYTF.

CDR3 protein: CASSEPWAPQYF. The CDR3 nucleotides read TGTGCCAGCAGCGAACCCTGGGCTCCGCAGTATTTT. The V gene is TRBV7-9, the J gene TRBJ2-3, with unresolved D. Trimming cost V 5 bases and J 10 bases, with 13 bases left between them. Per germline, CDR1 SEHNR and CDR2 FQNEAQ (reference sequence). CDR3 length: 12 residues.

The chain joins TRBV7-9 to TRBJ2-5; a possible D gene is TRBD1 (5 bases). The V gene lost 2 bases and the J gene lost 4 bases, with 11 bases spanning the gap. The CDR3 sequence is 14 residues long. The germline V gene encodes CDR1 SEHNR and CDR2 FQNEAQ (reference sequence). The CDR3 loop reads CASSLTQGPETQYF. For the CDR3, the DNA is TGTGCCAGCAGCTTAACGCAGGGTCCAGAGACCCAGTACTTC.

This chain links TRBV7-8 with TRBJ1-6; D remains ambiguous. Trimming stripped 6 bases from V and 8 bases from J, with 14 bases between. The CDR3 contains 14 residues. CDR1 SGHVS and CDR2 FQNEAQ come from the germline V gene. This chain's CDR3 is CASRLAGGDSPLHF. The CDR3 DNA follows: TGTGCCAGCAGACTGGCAGGAGGTGATTCACCCCTCCACTTT.

The chain is built from TRBV19 and TRBJ1-1; D is undetermined. The V end lost 8 bases, the J end lost 7 bases, and 17 bases lay between the germline ends. CDR1 is LNHDA, CDR2 SQIVND, per germline (reference sequence). The CDR3 runs 13 residues. For the CDR3, the DNA is TGTGCCAGTTCAACGACGGTTAGACGTGAAGCTTTCTTT. It is translated as CASSTTVRREAFF.

This sequence joins TRBV2 and TRBJ2-1; 14 nucleotides agree with TRBD2. CDR1 and CDR2 (germline): SNHLY, FYNNEI. This CDR3 is 16 amino acids long. With 5 bases clipped from V and 7 bases from J, the junction kept 7 bases outside the gene matches. CDR3 coding DNA: TGTGCCAGCAGTCCCCCGGGACTAGCGGGAGTTAATGAGCAGTTCTTC. Protein sequence: CASSPPGLAGVNEQFF.

The rearrangement joins TRBV7-9 to TRBJ1-1; a weak D match, TRBD1 (5 bases). This CDR3 is built from 15 residues. V lost 6 bases, J lost 1 base, and 15 bases lay in between. Germline V gene data show CDR1 as SEHNR and CDR2 as FQNEAQ (reference sequence). CDR3 sequence: CASSPSGGWNTEAFF. CDR3 nucleotide sequence: TGTGCCAGCAGTCCATCGGGGGGGTGGAACACTGAAGCTTTCTTT.

The rearrangement joins TRBV4-2 to TRBJ2-7, with TRBD2 matching 8 bases. The germline gives CDR1 LGHNA, CDR2 YNFKEQ. The CDR3 has 17 residues. Losses at the gene ends were 0 bases for V and 0 bases for J; bases not matched to a gene: 7. CDR3 in DNA: TGTGCCAGCAGCCAAGATAGCGGGGCCCTTCTCTCCTACGAGCAGTACTTC. The encoded protein is CASSQDSGALLSYEQYF.

The table lists this clone with many counts. The chain joins TRBV9 to TRBJ1-2; D remains unclear. This CDR3 has 14 amino acids. V was trimmed by 0 bases and J by 4 bases, leaving 10 bases between them. Looked up from germline, CDR1 is SGDLS and CDR2 is YYNGEE. The CDR3 loop reads CASSVGSGPYGYTF. In nucleotides, the CDR3 is TGTGCCAGCAGCGTAGGTTCAGGCCCCTATGGCTACACCTTC.

The J gene is TRBJ1-1, the V gene TRBV5-4; the D gene is possibly TRBD1 (5 bases). V was trimmed by 5 bases and J by 1 base, leaving 9 bases between them. This CDR3 contains 13 residues. CDR1 is SGHNT and CDR2 is YYREEE in the germline V gene (reference sequence). The chain's CDR3 is CASRTQGNTEAFF. The CDR3 nucleotides are TGTGCCAGCAGAACCCAGGGGAACACTGAAGCTTTCTTT.

The chain recombines TRBV27 with TRBJ2-7, with 9 bases that match TRBD1. Germline lookup yields CDR1 MNHEY and CDR2 SMNVEV (reference sequence). The CDR3 consists of 14 residues. Losses at the gene ends were 6 bases for V and 0 bases for J; bases not matched to a gene: 3. The CDR3 DNA is TGTGCCAGCAGGGGGACAGGGTACTCCTACGAGCAGTACTTC. Amino acid sequence: CASRGTGYSYEQYF.

V is TRBV21-1 and J is TRBJ2-7; the D call of TRBD1 is as the table states it, not checked on the DNA. TRBV21-1 is a pseudogene segment. This CDR3 contains 16 residues. CDR3 region: CASSKGGTGTSYEQYF. The CDR3 nucleotides are TGTGCCAGCAGCAAAGGAGGGACAGGGACCTCCTACGAGCAGTACTTC.

The chain couples TRBV19 to TRBJ1-4; TRBD1 matches at 7 bases. Germline V gene lookup returns CDR1 LNHDA and CDR2 SQIVND (reference sequence). The CDR3 has 15 residues. V was clipped by 6 bases and J by 6 bases; unmatched bases: 10. The CDR3 nucleotides are TGTGCCAGTAGAGAAAAAGGGGGCACGGATGAAAAACTGTTTTTT. This codes for CASREKGGTDEKLFF. The full variable domain, rest sourced from reference TRBV19 and TRBJ1-4, is DGGITQSPKYLFRKEGQNVTLSCEQNLNHDAMYWYRQDPGQGLRLIYYSQIVNDFQKGDIAEGYSVSREKKESFPLTVTSAQKNPTAFYLCASREKGGTDEKLFFGSGTQLSVL.

This clone has a handful of counts. This sequence joins TRBV14 and TRBJ2-3; possibly TRBD2 for D (6 bases). CDR3 length equals 16 residues. Germline lookup yields CDR1 SGHDN and CDR2 FVKESK. Trimming removed 0 bases at V and 2 bases at J, with 12 bases between. The DNA for the CDR3 is TGTGCCAGCAGCCAAGAGCGTAGCGGTATCACAGATACGCAGTATTTT. Its protein is CASSQERSGITDTQYF. Looking up the rest from reference TRBV14 and TRBJ2-3 gives the full variable domain: EAGVTQFPSHSVIEKGQTVTLRCDPISGHDNLYWYRRVMGKEIKFLLHFVKESKQDESGMPNNRFLAERTGGTYSTLKVQPAELEDSGVYFCASSQERSGITDTQYFGPGTRLTVL.

The genes are TRBV13 and TRBJ1-2, with unresolved D. The CDR3 extends over 14 amino acids. Trimming removed 0 bases at V and 1 base at J, with 6 bases between. Germline V gene lookup returns CDR1 PRHDT and CDR2 FYEKMQ (reference sequence). The CDR3 loop reads CASSLGGYNYGYTF. As DNA, the CDR3 is TGTGCCAGCAGCTTAGGCGGTTATAACTATGGCTACACCTTC.

This chain uses TRBV30 with TRBJ2-2; the D call may be TRBD1 or TRBD2 (6 bases each). CDR1 and CDR2 from the germline V gene are GTSNPN and SVGIG (reference sequence). This CDR3 spans 16 amino acids. Trimming removed 3 bases from V and 0 bases from J, with 14 bases in between. CDR3 sequence: CAWRGGRRPNTGELFF. In nucleotides, the CDR3 is TGTGCCTGGAGGGGGGGCCGAAGGCCGAACACCGGGGAGCTGTTTTTT.